The entry below describes one T cell receptor (beta chain). The antigen it recognizes is unknown. No much larger clone exists at a distance of one base, and base qualities are not known. The data derive from a study of shared clonotypes between healthy human individuals (dated by TCRdb to 2020 to 2021). For the wider study: A few men and two women, aged 18 to 49 years, made up the cohort. To estimate repertoire size and how much clonotypes are shared between individuals, the study performed deep sequencing of blood TCR repertoires from a handful of healthy adults. For each donor, CD4 naive and CD4 memory were each given three plates, CD8 naive was given two plates, and CD8 memory was given one plate. Each donor's leukapheresis produced roughly between about 0.8 and 10 billion PBMCs. Libraries were prepared and TCR repertoires were sequenced by different laboratories using diverse techniques, in order to increase sequencing depth and limit assay-specific biases.

The donors were healthy, HIV-negative adults who had no recently reported acute infections or vaccinations. Every donor was a Caucasian adult living in Nashville, Tennessee, USA. CD4+ T cells were enriched through magnetic negative selection, after which naive cells were positively selected on CD45RA and the remaining negative fraction served as the memory subset. Blood was obtained by leukapheresis, after which PBMCs were separated by Ficoll-Histopaque density gradient centrifugation and cryopreserved in liquid nitrogen vapor phase. Analytical flow cytometry was used to check the purity and quantity of each magnetically sorted T cell population. Genomic DNA was isolated from every sorted fraction and measured by UV absorbance on a Nanodrop 2000c. Using the deep immunoSEQ assay, multiplex PCR amplified TCR CDR3 regions from genomic DNA. Extracted genomic DNA from each cell subset was spread evenly across all wells of several immunoSEQ 96-well plates, with each plate serving as a replicate. For sorted subsets, each replicate PCR was loaded with 200 to 250 ng genomic DNA, equivalent to approximately 33,000 T cell genomes. The purified libraries were quantified using a Qubit 3.0 fluorometer, sized with a Bioanalyzer 2100, and then quantified again using the KAPA Library Quantification kit. A separate single-read 150-cycle Illumina NextSeq 550 flow cell was used to sequence each immunoSEQ 96-well plate. The authors processed their data as follows. Because only junctional sequences without quality scores were contained in the immunoSEQ output, filtering matching that applied to full-length reads could not be performed. Sequences were annotated with PyIR, a Python wrapper for IgBLAST v1.9, using IMGT germline references to assign V/J genes and CDR3. Reads were removed for weak V/J assignments (E-value above 1e-6), missing CDR3, stop codons, out-of-frame junctions, or ambiguous translated residues. V3J clonotypes were defined by identical inferred V gene, J gene, and CDR3 amino acid sequence. Percentage overlap between repertoires was calculated by dividing the number of shared unique clonotypes by the size of the smaller repertoire. RTK rarefaction, the Chao1 estimator, and Recon v2.1 estimates of unobserved clonotypes were used to assess repertoire richness. Generation probabilities were computed with OLGA for all TCRbeta clonotypes obtained by the gDNA method from four donors. This is the immuneACCESS table as TCRdb keeps it, with only in-frame sequences that have V and J called. A part of the clones is gone; compared with another copy, unresolved V genes explain less than half, and the rest is unexplained. That table gives V, J and clone size, and the DNA gave D and trimming. This sample comprises 2 million to 3 million clones, approximately 93% of them detected only once. The ten largest make up about 0.39% of the sample.

The CDR3 runs 14 amino acids, cysteine and phenylalanine included. Kept here is only the CDR3 DNA, which spans 42 bases and is read in frame from base 1. As encoded in the germline V gene, CDR1 is MDHEN while CDR2 is SYDVKM. After removal of 8 bases from V and 3 bases from J, the junction retains 10 bases not matched to a gene. The research as a whole found: Naive subsets generally had larger estimated clonotype richness than memory subsets. Based on pairwise subsampling, the degree of clonotype sharing among donors was expected to be affected by sequencing depth. When several donors were compared, the shared fraction of clonotypes was 5% to 6.5% for naive CD4, 3.5% to 4% for naive CD8, roughly 2.3% for memory CD4, and about 0.36% for memory CD8. Sampling was restricted to blood, and TCR repertoires in tissues likely differ from the TCR repertoires found in blood. Because the study included only a small number of donors, the genetic and exposure-history diversity represented was limited. Even with the large sequencing depth, rarefaction of the sorted-subset datasets indicated that sequencing was incomplete. Compared with non-shared clonotypes, the clonotypes found in all four sorted-subset donors had higher generation probabilities.

This chain is built from TRBV28 and TRBJ2-7, and TRBD1 aligns with 7 junction nucleotides. The sequenced sample consisted of naive CD4+ T cells from PBMCs. What the cell subset or site label conveys for this sample: CD45RA+ positively selected. The receptor comes from a man aged 18-30 years in good health. Some clones in this sample may be carry-over from other donors' samples. This receptor has the CDR3 CASGGPGQIYEQYF. In nucleotides, the sequence is TGTGCCAGCGGGGGTCCGGGACAGATCTACGAGCAGTACTTC.